This is a list of T cell receptor beta chains from one sample in a study of T cells in tumors after PD-1 blockade. This table comes from immunoSEQ multiplex PCR, and its TCRdb copy is limited to in-frame clones, with some not included. The repertoire includes more than 50,000 clones, around 74% of them detected once, and around 4.7% sits in the top ten. This specimen consisted of PBMCs, obtained after anti-PD-1 treatment. The receptors were gathered from a human donor with basal cell carcinoma. Both conserved end residues are part of each CDR3. The D gene is left open where the match is weak. Part of the rows lack a size; the others show once, few, many or a class for expanded clones.

cdr3_aa	cdr3_nt	clone_size	d_call	v_call	j_call
CSVDGQGSTDTQYF	TGCAGCGTTGACGGACAGGGGAGCACAGATACGCAGTATTTT	few	TRBD1	TRBV29-1	TRBJ2-3
CASSRGAGQPGGYTF	TGTGCCAGTAGCCGGGGGGCAGGCCAACCGGGTGGCTACACCTTC	.	.	TRBV19	TRBJ1-2
CASSLGLAGNTGELFF	TGTGCTAGCAGCTTAGGACTAGCGGGGAACACCGGGGAGCTGTTTTTT	few	TRBD2	TRBV7-7	TRBJ2-2
CASSLSSYEQYF	TGTGCCAGCAGCCTCAGCTCCTACGAGCAGTACTTC	.	.	TRBV11-1	TRBJ2-7
CASSEEIAGGNNEQFF	TGTGCCAGCAGTGAAGAAATAGCGGGGGGGAACAATGAGCAGTTCTTC	.	TRBD2	TRBV6-4	TRBJ2-1
CASSKSVEQGQVGGYTF	TGTGCCAGCAGCAAATCAGTTGAACAGGGACAGGTGGGTGGCTACACCTTC	few	.	TRBV21-1	TRBJ1-2
CATSRDPRRDGYNSPLHF	TGTGCCACCAGCAGAGATCCTAGGCGGGACGGATATAATTCACCCCTCCACTTT	once	.	TRBV15	TRBJ1-6
CSATRNNEQFF	TGCAGTGCTACGCGGAACAATGAGCAGTTCTTC	.	.	TRBV20-1	TRBJ2-1
CASNTGQGAYGYTF	TGTGCCAGTAACACGGGACAGGGGGCGTATGGCTACACCTTC	once	TRBD1	TRBV6-5	TRBJ1-2
CASSSLLGNEQFF	TGTGCCAGCAGCTCTCTACTGGGGAATGAGCAGTTCTTC	.	.	TRBV5-6	TRBJ2-1
CASGSGLSSLETQYF	TGTGCTAGTGGTTCGGGACTATCAAGTTTGGAGACCCAGTACTTC	.	TRBD2	TRBV12-5	TRBJ2-5
CASSHRQGRTEAFF	TGTGCCAGCAGCCACAGACAGGGGCGCACTGAAGCTTTCTTT	.	TRBD1	TRBV5-6	TRBJ1-1
CSALGVAGDGKLFF	TGCAGCGCCCTAGGGGTGGCAGGGGACGGAAAACTGTTTTTT	.	.	TRBV29-1	TRBJ1-4
CASSLGAGNYGYTF	TGTGCCAGCAGCTTAGGGGCAGGGAACTATGGCTACACCTTC	.	.	TRBV7-9	TRBJ1-2
CASSEARGGLAHEQYF	TGTGCCAGCAGTGAAGCGCGGGGGGGACTAGCTCACGAGCAGTACTTC	.	TRBD2	TRBV2	TRBJ2-7
CATSDNDRGFPQPQHF	TGTGCCACCAGTGATAACGACAGGGGGTTCCCTCAGCCCCAGCATTTT	few	TRBD1	TRBV24-1	TRBJ1-5
CASSIGQGAETQYF	TGTGCCAGTAGTATAGGACAGGGGGCTGAGACCCAGTACTTC	few	TRBD1	TRBV19	TRBJ2-5
CASSELIYNEQFF	TGTGCCAGCAGTGAACTGATCTACAATGAGCAGTTCTTC	few	.	TRBV6-1	TRBJ2-1
CAWRITGVRGTEAFF	TGTGCCTGGAGGATTACAGGGGTTAGGGGGACTGAAGCTTTCTTT	.	TRBD1	TRBV30	TRBJ1-1
CASSFYLKETQYF	TGTGCCAGCAGCTTTTACCTAAAAGAGACTCAGTACTTC	.	.	TRBV7-2	TRBJ2-5
CASSSRGQGINEQFF	TGTGCCAGCAGCTCAAGGGGACAGGGGATCAATGAGCAGTTCTTC	.	TRBD1	TRBV11-3	TRBJ2-1
CASSPTAGQYNEQFF	TGTGCCAGCTCCCCGACCGCGGGCCAATACAATGAGCAGTTCTTC	.	.	TRBV18	TRBJ2-1
CAWREPAGGYEQYF	TGTGCCTGGAGAGAGCCAGCGGGGGGATACGAGCAGTACTTC	.	TRBD2	TRBV30	TRBJ2-7
CASSHGNQPQHF	TGTGCCAGCAGCCACGGGAATCAGCCCCAGCATTTT	.	.	TRBV3-1/TRBV3-2	TRBJ1-5
CASSTGQGYTF	TGTGCCAGCAGTACTGGACAGGGCTACACCTTC	once	.	TRBV6-5	TRBJ1-2
CASSLGAYGYTF	TGTGCCAGCAGCCTTGGGGCCTATGGCTACACCTTC	.	.	TRBV3-1/TRBV3-2	TRBJ1-2
CAGRRSGGAREQFF	TGTGCCGGTAGACGTAGCGGGGGGGCTCGTGAGCAGTTCTTC	.	TRBD2	TRBV28	TRBJ2-1
CAWRRTNSPLHF	TGTGCCTGGAGACGGACCAATTCACCCCTCCACTTT	.	.	TRBV30	TRBJ1-6
CASDRGTSGVNEQFF	TGCGCCAGCGACAGGGGGACTAGCGGGGTAAATGAGCAGTTCTTC	once	TRBD2	TRBV5-1	TRBJ2-1
CASTPASRRTEAFF	TGTGCCAGCACCCCAGCCTCAAGGAGGACTGAAGCTTTCTTT	.	.	TRBV28	TRBJ1-1
CAITSGGAGPEQFF	TGTGCCATCACTAGCGGGGGGGCCGGGCCTGAGCAGTTCTTC	few	TRBD2	TRBV10-3	TRBJ2-1
CASSENPGKGYTF	TGTGCCAGCAGTGAAAATCCAGGGAAGGGCTACACCTTC	.	.	TRBV6-1	TRBJ1-2
CAWRTGGHTEAFF	TGTGCCTGGAGGACAGGGGGACACACTGAAGCTTTCTTT	.	TRBD1	TRBV30	TRBJ1-1
CASSRRTGLGEQFF	TGTGCCAGCAGCAGACGGACAGGGCTCGGTGAGCAGTTCTTC	.	TRBD1	TRBV14	TRBJ2-1
CASSPGTGGPEAFF	TGCGCCAGCAGCCCCGGGACAGGGGGTCCTGAAGCTTTCTTT	once	TRBD1	TRBV5-1	TRBJ1-1
CASSQDLGYEQYF	TGTGCCAGCAGCCAAGATCTCGGGTACGAGCAGTACTTC	.	.	TRBV3-1/TRBV3-2	TRBJ2-7
CASSSAGGSYNEQFF	TGCGCCAGCAGCTCAGCGGGGGGCTCCTACAATGAGCAGTTCTTC	.	TRBD2	TRBV10-1	TRBJ2-1
CASSIGQGFTDTQYF	TGTGCCAGCAGCATAGGACAGGGTTTCACAGATACGCAGTATTTT	.	TRBD1	TRBV7-8	TRBJ2-3
CASSRGGPDTQYF	TGTGCCAGCAGTCGGGGGGGTCCCGATACGCAGTATTTT	.	TRBD2	TRBV6-5	TRBJ2-3
CASSIDGAFGTEAFF	TGTGCCAGTAGTATCGATGGGGCATTTGGGACTGAAGCTTTCTTT	.	.	TRBV19	TRBJ1-1